These 5 T cell receptor beta chains originate from one sample sequenced in a study of response to subunit inactivated influenza vaccine. TCRdb itself ran the RT-PCR reads through MiXCR, one entry per CDR3 protein. Of roughly 760,000 distinct CDR3 sequences detected, 21% appear once; the ten largest clones hold approximately 10%. The sequences come from PBMCs from blood, collected about 5 days after vaccination. The receptors derive from a man between 45 and 60 years old who received an inactivated influenza vaccine.

This clonotype came up once. V and J are TRBV28 and TRBJ2-7; perhaps TRBD2 as D (5 bases). This CDR3 contains 14 residues. Trimming pared 5 bases from V and 3 bases from J, leaving 14 bases between. CDR1 is MDHEN and CDR2 is SYDVKM in the germline V gene. The DNA of the CDR3 is TGTGCCAGCAGTCCCATGCGAGGGATCTACGAGCAGTACTTC. Translation: CASSPMRGIYEQYF.

This clonotype has a handful of counts. This rearrangement joins TRBV12-3 or TRBV12-4 to TRBJ2-2; D is unclear. This CDR3 has 15 residues. The V end was cut by 5 bases, the J end by 7 bases, with 17 bases between. The CDR3 protein is CASSPYAWAVGELFF. The CDR3 DNA reads as TGTGCCAGCAGTCCTTATGCTTGGGCCGTCGGGGAGCTGTTTTTT.

CDR3 DNA sequence: TGTGCCAGCAGCAGAACCTCGGGACAGATATACGAGCAGTACTTC. The encoded protein is CASSRTSGQIYEQYF. The chain combines TRBV5-5 with TRBJ2-7, with 7 bases matching TRBD1. CDR3 size: 15 residues. Germline CDR1 is SGHKS and CDR2 is YYEKEE (reference sequence). V shed 4 bases, J shed 4 bases, and the junction held 11 bases outside the gene matches. The complete variable domain, with remaining parts taken from reference TRBV5-5 and TRBJ2-7, reads DAGVTQSPTHLIKTRGQQVTLRCSPISGHKSVSWYQQVLGQGPQFIFQYYEKEERGRGNFPDRFSARQFPNYSSELNVNALLLGDSALYLCASSRTSGQIYEQYFGPGTRLTVT.

The sample holds many counts of this clonotype. The chain carries TRBV12-3 or TRBV12-4 and TRBJ2-1, with 11 bases matching TRBD2. The V gene end was trimmed by 6 bases and the J gene end by 3 bases; junction bases not matched to a gene: 7. The CDR3 has 16 amino acids. The CDR3 sequence is CASSPSGLAVYNEQFF. CDR3 bases: TGTGCCAGCAGCCCCTCGGGACTAGCGGTCTACAATGAGCAGTTCTTC.

This clonotype was picked up a small number of times. The chain employs TRBV28 and TRBJ2-5, with 9 bases aligning to TRBD2. Germline CDR1 reads MDHEN; CDR2 reads SYDVKM. CDR3 length: 16 amino acids. The trim removed 5 bases at V and 0 bases at J, leaving 7 bases unmatched. CDR3 in DNA: TGTGCCAGCAGTCGTACGGCGGGGGGGTACCAAGAGACCCAGTACTTC. Translating gives CASSRTAGGYQETQYF.